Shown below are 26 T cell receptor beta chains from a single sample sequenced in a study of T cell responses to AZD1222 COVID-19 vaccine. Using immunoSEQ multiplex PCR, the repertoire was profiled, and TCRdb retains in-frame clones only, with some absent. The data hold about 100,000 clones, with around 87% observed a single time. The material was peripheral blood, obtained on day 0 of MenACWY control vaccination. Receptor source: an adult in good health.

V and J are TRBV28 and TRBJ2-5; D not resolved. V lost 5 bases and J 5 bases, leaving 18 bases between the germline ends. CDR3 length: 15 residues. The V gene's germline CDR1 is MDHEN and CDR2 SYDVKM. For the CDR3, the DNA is TGTGCCAGCAGTCCTATTAGGAACCCTCAGGAGACCCAGTACTTC. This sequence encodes CASSPIRNPQETQYF.

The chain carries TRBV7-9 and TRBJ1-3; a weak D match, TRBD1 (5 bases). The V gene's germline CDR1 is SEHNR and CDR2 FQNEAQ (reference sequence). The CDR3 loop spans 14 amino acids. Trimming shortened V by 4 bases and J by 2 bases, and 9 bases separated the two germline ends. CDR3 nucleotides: TGTGCCAGCAGCTCGACAGTAACTGGAAACACCATATATTTT. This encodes CASSSTVTGNTIYF.

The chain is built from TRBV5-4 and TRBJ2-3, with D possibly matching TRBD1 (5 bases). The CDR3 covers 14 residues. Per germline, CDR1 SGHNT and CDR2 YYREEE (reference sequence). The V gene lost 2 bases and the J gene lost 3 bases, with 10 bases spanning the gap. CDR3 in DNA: TGTGCCAGCAGCTTAGGGGTCAGGACAGATACGCAGTATTTT. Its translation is CASSLGVRTDTQYF.

CDR3 region: CASSDREVGPQHF. In nucleotides, the CDR3 is TGTGCCAGCAGTGATCGGGAAGTCGGTCCCCAGCATTTT. V gene TRBV6-1 combines with J gene TRBJ1-5; no firm D call. The CDR3 totals 13 residues. V was shortened by 3 bases and J by 10 bases, with 13 bases between the two germline ends. Per the germline V gene, CDR1 is MNHNS and CDR2 is SASEGT.

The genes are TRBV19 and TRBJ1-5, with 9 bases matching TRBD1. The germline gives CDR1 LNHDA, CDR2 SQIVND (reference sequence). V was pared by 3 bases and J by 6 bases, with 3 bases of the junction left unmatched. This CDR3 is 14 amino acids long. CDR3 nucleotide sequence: TGTGCCAGTAGTATGGGGACAGGGTCTCAGCCCCAGCATTTT. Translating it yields CASSMGTGSQPQHF.

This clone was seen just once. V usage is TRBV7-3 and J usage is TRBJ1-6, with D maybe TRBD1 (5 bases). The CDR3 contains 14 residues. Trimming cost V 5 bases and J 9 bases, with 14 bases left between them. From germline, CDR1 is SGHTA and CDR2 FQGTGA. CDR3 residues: CASSPGGARSPLHF. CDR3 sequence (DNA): TGTGCCAGCAGCCCCGGAGGGGCTCGTTCACCCCTCCACTTT.

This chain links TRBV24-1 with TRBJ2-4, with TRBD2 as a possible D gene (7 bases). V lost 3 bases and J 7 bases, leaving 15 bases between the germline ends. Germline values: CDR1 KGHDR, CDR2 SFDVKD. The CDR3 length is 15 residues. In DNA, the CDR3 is TGTGCCACCAGTGATCCCCGGGGGGCGGGTAACATTCAGTACTTC. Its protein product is CATSDPRGAGNIQYF.

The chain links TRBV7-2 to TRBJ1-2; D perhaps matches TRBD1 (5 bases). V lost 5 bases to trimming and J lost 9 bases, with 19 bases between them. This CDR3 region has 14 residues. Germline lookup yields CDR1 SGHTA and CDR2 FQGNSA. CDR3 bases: TGTGCCAGCAGCCACGCGGTGGGGACCCGGAGCTACACCTTC. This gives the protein CASSHAVGTRSYTF.

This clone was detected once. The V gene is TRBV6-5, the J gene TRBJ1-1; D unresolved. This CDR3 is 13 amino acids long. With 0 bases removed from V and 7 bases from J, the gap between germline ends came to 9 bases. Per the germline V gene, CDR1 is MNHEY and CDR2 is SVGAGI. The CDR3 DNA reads TGTGCCAGCAGTTACTCGGGCCGGAGTGAAGCTTTCTTT. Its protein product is CASSYSGRSEAFF.

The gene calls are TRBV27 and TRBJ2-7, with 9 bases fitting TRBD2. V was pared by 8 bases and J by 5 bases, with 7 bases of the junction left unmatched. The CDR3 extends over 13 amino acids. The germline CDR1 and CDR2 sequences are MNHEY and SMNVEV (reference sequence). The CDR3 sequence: CASRGLAGHEQYF. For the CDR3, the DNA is TGTGCCAGCCGTGGGCTAGCGGGGCACGAGCAGTACTTC.

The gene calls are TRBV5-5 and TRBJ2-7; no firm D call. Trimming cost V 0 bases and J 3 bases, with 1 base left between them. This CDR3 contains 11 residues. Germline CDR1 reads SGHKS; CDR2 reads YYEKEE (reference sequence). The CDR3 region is CASSLDYEQYF. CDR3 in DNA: TGTGCCAGCAGCTTGGACTACGAGCAGTACTTC.

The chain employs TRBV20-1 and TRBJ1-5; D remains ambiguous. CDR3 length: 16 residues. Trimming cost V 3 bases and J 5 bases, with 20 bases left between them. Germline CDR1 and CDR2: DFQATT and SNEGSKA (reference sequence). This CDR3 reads CSASGPGHGFDQPQHF. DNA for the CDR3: TGCAGTGCTAGTGGGCCTGGCCACGGATTTGATCAGCCCCAGCATTTT.

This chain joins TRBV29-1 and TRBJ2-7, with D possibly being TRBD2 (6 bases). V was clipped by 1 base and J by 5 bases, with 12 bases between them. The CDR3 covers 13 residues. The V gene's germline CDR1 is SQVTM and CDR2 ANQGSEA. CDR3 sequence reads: CSVEVGGSDEQYF. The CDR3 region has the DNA TGCAGCGTTGAAGTGGGGGGTAGTGACGAGCAGTACTTC.

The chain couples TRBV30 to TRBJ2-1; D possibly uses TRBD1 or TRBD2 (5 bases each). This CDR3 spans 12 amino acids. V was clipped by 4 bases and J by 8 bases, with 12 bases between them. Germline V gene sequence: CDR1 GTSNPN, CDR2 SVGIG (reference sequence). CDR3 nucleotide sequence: TGTGCCTGGATGGAACCGGGGCATGAGCAGTTCTTC. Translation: CAWMEPGHEQFF.

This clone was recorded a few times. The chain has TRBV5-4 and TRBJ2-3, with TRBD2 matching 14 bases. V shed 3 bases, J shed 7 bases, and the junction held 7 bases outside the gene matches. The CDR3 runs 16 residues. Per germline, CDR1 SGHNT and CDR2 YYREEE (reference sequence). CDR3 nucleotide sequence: TGTGCCAGCAGCTGGGGACTAGCGGGAGCCCCCTATACGCAGTATTTT. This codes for CASSWGLAGAPYTQYF.

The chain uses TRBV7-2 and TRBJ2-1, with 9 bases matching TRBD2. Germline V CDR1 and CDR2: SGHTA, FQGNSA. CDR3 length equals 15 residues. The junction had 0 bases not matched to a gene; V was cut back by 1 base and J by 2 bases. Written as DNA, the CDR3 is TGTGCCAGCAGCTTAGGCGGGGGGGCCTACAATGAGCAGTTCTTC. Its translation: CASSLGGGAYNEQFF.

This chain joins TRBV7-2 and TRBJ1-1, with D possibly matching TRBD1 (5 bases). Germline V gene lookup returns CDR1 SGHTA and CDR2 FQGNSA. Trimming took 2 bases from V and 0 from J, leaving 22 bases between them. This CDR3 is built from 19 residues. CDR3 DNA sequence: TGTGCCAGCAGCTTAAAGGGGCTGGGGGACCCAACAATGAACACTGAAGCTTTCTTT. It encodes CASSLKGLGDPTMNTEAFF. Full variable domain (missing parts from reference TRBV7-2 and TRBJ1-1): GAGVSQSPSNKVTEKGKDVELRCDPISGHTALYWYRQSLGQGLEFLIYFQGNSAPDKSGLPSDRFSAERTGGSVSTLTIQRTQQEDSAVYLCASSLKGLGDPTMNTEAFFGQGTRLTVV.

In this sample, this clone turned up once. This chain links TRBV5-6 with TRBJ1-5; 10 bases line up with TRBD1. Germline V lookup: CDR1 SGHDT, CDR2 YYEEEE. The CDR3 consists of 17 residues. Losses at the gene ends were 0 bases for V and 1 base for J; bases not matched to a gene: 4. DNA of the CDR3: TGTGCCAGCAGCTTGGAGGGGACAGGGGACAGCAATCAGCCCCAGCATTTT. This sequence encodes CASSLEGTGDSNQPQHF.

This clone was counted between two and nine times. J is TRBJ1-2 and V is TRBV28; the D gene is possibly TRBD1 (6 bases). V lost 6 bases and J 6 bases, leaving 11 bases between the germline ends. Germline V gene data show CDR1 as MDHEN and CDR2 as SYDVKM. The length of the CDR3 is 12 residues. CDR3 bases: TGTGCCAGCAGACAGGGTATCGATGGCTACACCTTC. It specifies CASRQGIDGYTF.

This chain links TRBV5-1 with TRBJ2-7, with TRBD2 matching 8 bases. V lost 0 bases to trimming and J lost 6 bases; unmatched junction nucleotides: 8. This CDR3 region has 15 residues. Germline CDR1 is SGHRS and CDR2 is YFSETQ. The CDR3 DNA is TGCGCCAGCAGCTTGGAGAGTCGGGGGGGCGGCGAGCAGTACTTC. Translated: CASSLESRGGGEQYF. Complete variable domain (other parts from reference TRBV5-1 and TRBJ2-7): KAGVTQTPRYLIKTRGQQVTLSCSPISGHRSVSWYQQTPGQGLQFLFEYFSETQRNKGNFPGRFSGRQFSNSRSEMNVSTLELGDSALYLCASSLESRGGGEQYFGPGTRLTVT.

CDR3 in DNA: TGTGCCAGCACCCGGGGACAGGGTAACGAAAAACTGTTTTTT. Translated, it gives CASTRGQGNEKLFF. This sequence joins TRBV28 and TRBJ1-4; 9 bases are shared with TRBD1. With V trimmed by 7 bases and J by 8 bases, 8 bases remained unmatched. Per germline, CDR1 MDHEN and CDR2 SYDVKM. The length of the CDR3 is 14 residues.

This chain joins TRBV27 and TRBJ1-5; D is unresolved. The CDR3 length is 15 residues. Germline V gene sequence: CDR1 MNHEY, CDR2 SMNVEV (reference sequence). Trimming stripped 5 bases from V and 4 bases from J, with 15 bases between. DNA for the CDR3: TGTGCCAGCAGTGACATATTTCAGAAGAATCAGCCCCAGCATTTT. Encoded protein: CASSDIFQKNQPQHF.

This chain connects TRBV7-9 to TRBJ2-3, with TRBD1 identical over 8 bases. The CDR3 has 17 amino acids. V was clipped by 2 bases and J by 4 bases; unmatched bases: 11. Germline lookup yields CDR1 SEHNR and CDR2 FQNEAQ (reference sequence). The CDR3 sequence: CASSLMGDRMYSDTQYF. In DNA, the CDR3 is TGTGCCAGCAGCTTAATGGGGGACAGGATGTATTCAGATACGCAGTATTTT.

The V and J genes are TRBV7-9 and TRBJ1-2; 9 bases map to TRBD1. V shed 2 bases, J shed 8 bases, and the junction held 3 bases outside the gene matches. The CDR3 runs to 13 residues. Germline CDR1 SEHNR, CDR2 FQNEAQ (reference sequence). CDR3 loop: CASSLRTGEGYTF. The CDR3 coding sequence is TGTGCCAGCAGCTTACGGACAGGGGAGGGCTACACCTTC.

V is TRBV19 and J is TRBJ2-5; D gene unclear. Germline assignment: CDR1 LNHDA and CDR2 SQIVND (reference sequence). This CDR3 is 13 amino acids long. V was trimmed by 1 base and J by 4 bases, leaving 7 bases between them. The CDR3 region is CASSIVVSETQYF. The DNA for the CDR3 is TGTGCCAGTAGTATAGTTGTCTCAGAGACCCAGTACTTC.

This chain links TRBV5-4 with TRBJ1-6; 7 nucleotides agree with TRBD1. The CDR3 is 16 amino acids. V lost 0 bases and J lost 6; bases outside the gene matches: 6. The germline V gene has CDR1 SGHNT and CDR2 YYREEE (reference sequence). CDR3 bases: TGTGCCAGCAGCTTGGCCACGCCAGGGGGTAATTCACCCCTCCACTTT. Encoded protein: CASSLATPGGNSPLHF.